The TCR beta chain under discussion was sequenced for a study of cytomegalovirus exposure and HLA in healthy donors. V was pared by 7 bases and J by 4 bases, with 19 bases between. Germline V gives CDR1 MNHEY, CDR2 SVGAGI. The CDR3 covers 15 residues. Regarding this clone: What it recognizes is unknown.

General observations from the study: It was in a later analysis that TCR association rates were seen to vary by HLA locus, highest for DRB1 and lowest for HLA-C. Investigators reported 150 to 200 TCR beta chains as tied to cytomegalovirus. Cytomegalovirus status, reportedly, was diagnosed with high specificity and sensitivity by the classifier.

Use of 60 Vbeta and 13 Jbeta primers characterized the PCR. Measured with immunoSEQ multiplex PCR; TCRdb has only the in-frame clones, and not every one. Of some 140,000 clones detected, roughly three quarters appear once; the ten largest clones hold roughly 7.7%. Sequenced material: PBMCs. This clonotype was obtained from a man aged 25-45 years in good health and CMV-seropositive. This chain uses TRBV6-5 with TRBJ2-5, with a tentative D call TRBD2 (7 bases). The CDR3, as DNA: TGTGCCAGCACCAGAGGGGGGGGCCCTCGAGAGACCCAGTACTTC. As protein: CASTRGGGPRETQYF.